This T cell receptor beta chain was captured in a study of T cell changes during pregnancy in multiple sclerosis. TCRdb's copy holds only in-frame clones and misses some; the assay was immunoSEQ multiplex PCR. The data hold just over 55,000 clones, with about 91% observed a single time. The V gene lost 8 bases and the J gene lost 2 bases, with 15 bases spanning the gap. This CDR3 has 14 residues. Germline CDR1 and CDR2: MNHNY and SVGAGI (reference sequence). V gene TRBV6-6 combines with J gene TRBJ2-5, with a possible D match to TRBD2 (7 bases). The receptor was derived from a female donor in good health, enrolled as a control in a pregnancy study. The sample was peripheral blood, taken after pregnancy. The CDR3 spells CASCQGGAQETQYF. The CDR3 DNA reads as TGTGCCAGCTGTCAAGGGGGGGCGCAAGAGACCCAGTACTTC.